The rows below give T cell receptor beta chains drawn from one sample of a study of blood T cell repertoires in COVID-19. The table came from immunoSEQ multiplex PCR; TCRdb's copy has only in-frame clones and leaves some out. The sample records around 450,000 clones, less than 95% being singletons. What was sequenced was PBMCs or T cells enriched from blood (not recorded which). The receptors stem from a young man who had recovered from COVID-19. CDR3s include the opening cysteine and the closing phenylalanine or tryptophan. Fields, in order: V gene, J gene, D gene, CDR3 protein, CDR3 DNA. The D gene is left open where the match is weak.

v_call: TRBV27; j_call: TRBJ2-5; d_call: TRBD2; cdr3_aa: CASSLGLAPETQYF; cdr3_nt: TGTGCCAGCAGTTTGGGACTAGCCCCAGAGACCCAGTACTTC
v_call: TRBV15; j_call: TRBJ1-5; d_call: TRBD1; cdr3_aa: CATSSHLGQGGKPQHF; cdr3_nt: TGTGCCACCAGCAGTCACCTTGGACAGGGGGGGAAGCCCCAGCATTTT
v_call: TRBV10-3; j_call: TRBJ2-7; d_call: .; cdr3_aa: CAIKGSGYEQYF; cdr3_nt: TGTGCCATCAAGGGTAGCGGCTACGAGCAGTACTTC
v_call: TRBV5-4; j_call: TRBJ2-2; d_call: TRBD1; cdr3_aa: CASSSPTGGAGELFF; cdr3_nt: TGTGCCAGCAGCTCGCCGACAGGGGGTGCCGGGGAGCTGTTTTTT
v_call: TRBV2; j_call: TRBJ2-2; d_call: .; cdr3_aa: CASSVTNTGELFF; cdr3_nt: TGTGCCAGCAGCGTTACGAACACCGGGGAGCTGTTTTTT
v_call: TRBV19; j_call: TRBJ1-2; d_call: .; cdr3_aa: CASTQNYGYTF; cdr3_nt: TGTGCCAGTACACAGAACTATGGCTACACCTTC
v_call: TRBV6-5; j_call: TRBJ2-2; d_call: .; cdr3_aa: CASRRREDGELFF; cdr3_nt: TGTGCCAGCAGGCGTAGAGAGGACGGGGAGCTGTTTTTT
v_call: TRBV28; j_call: TRBJ1-2; d_call: .; cdr3_aa: CASSITGGWGYTF; cdr3_nt: TGTGCCAGCAGTATCACGGGGGGCTGGGGCTACACCTTC
v_call: TRBV3-1/TRBV3-2; j_call: TRBJ1-6; d_call: .; cdr3_aa: CASSLEGAYNSPLHF; cdr3_nt: TGTGCCAGCAGCCTCGAAGGGGCGTATAATTCACCCCTCCACTTT
v_call: TRBV5-4; j_call: TRBJ1-2; d_call: .; cdr3_aa: CASSPEQANYGYTF; cdr3_nt: TGTGCCAGCAGCCCCGAGCAGGCTAACTATGGCTACACCTTC
v_call: TRBV18; j_call: TRBJ2-5; d_call: .; cdr3_aa: CASSPRTREIETQYF; cdr3_nt: TGTGCCAGCTCACCAAGAACTAGGGAGATTGAGACCCAGTACTTC
v_call: TRBV6-5; j_call: TRBJ1-3; d_call: .; cdr3_aa: CASSYGAWGGGNTIYF; cdr3_nt: TGTGCCAGCAGTTACGGCGCCTGGGGAGGCGGAAACACCATATATTTT
v_call: TRBV3-1/TRBV3-2; j_call: TRBJ1-2; d_call: .; cdr3_aa: CASSQEAGGGYTF; cdr3_nt: TGTGCCAGCAGCCAAGAGGCAGGAGGTGGCTACACCTTC
v_call: TRBV7-3; j_call: TRBJ1-1; d_call: .; cdr3_aa: CASSPFPDTEAFF; cdr3_nt: TGTGCCAGCAGCCCCTTTCCGGACACTGAAGCTTTCTTT
v_call: TRBV5-1; j_call: TRBJ1-1; d_call: .; cdr3_aa: CASSLTGEAFF; cdr3_nt: TGCGCCAGCAGTCTTACAGGTGAGGCTTTCTTT
v_call: TRBV9; j_call: TRBJ2-1; d_call: .; cdr3_aa: CASSYTGTGSGEQFF; cdr3_nt: TGTGCCAGCAGCTACACCGGGACTGGAAGTGGGGAGCAGTTCTTC
v_call: TRBV4-1; j_call: TRBJ1-5; d_call: TRBD1; cdr3_aa: CASSQPGQGANQPQHF; cdr3_nt: TGCGCCAGCAGCCAACCGGGACAGGGGGCCAATCAGCCCCAGCATTTT
v_call: TRBV11-2; j_call: TRBJ1-1; d_call: .; cdr3_aa: CASSLQLPTEAFF; cdr3_nt: TGTGCCAGCAGCTTACAGTTGCCCACTGAAGCTTTCTTT
v_call: TRBV19; j_call: TRBJ1-5; d_call: .; cdr3_aa: CASTKVGVISQPQHF; cdr3_nt: TGTGCCAGTACCAAGGTAGGGGTTATCAGTCAGCCCCAGCATTTT
v_call: TRBV30; j_call: TRBJ2-1; d_call: TRBD2; cdr3_aa: CAGSSGMGADEQFF; cdr3_nt: TGTGCCGGCTCTAGCGGGATGGGAGCGGATGAGCAGTTCTTC